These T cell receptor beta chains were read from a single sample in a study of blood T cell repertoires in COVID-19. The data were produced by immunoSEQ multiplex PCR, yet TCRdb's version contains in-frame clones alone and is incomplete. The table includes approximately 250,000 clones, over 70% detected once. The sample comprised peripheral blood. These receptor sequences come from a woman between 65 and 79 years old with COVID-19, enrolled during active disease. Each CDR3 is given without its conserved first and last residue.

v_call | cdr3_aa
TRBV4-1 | ASSQGGLANTGELF
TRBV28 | ASRPADTAMKQY
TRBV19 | ASFRNDRVSGNTIY
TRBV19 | ASSSRDRPSYEQY
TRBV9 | ASSVVQEGPAF
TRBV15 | ATSRRIAGGPYEQY
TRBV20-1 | SASGGSAINEQF
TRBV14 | ASSQDWTSGNEQF
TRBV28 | ASSFRTGHLNQPQH
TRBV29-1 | SVELTGANTGELF
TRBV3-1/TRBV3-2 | ASSLYGRGSSYNEQF
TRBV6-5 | ASRDSGTLLEQY
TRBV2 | ASSETTGYQPQH
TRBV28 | ASREQGSSNYGYT
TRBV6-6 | ASSSLGGAGGYT
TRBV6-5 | ASSSRRGNTEAF
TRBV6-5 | ASSYSLARSSYEQY
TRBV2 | ASSETRSGGELF
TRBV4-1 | ASSQDLTNYGYT
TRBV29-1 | SVRQGAHEQY
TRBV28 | ASSSLGTVNTIY
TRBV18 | ASTTGEGTEAF
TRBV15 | ATSPWGGRREEAKNIQY
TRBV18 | ASSQGSSSLNGYT
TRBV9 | ASSVGGAETQY